This TCR beta chain was sequenced for a study of vaccination effects on CD4 cells after COVID-19. Study-wide results and limits: Marked clonal contraction of both clone types appeared late after vaccination.

The repertoire was sequenced with immunoSEQ multiplex PCR; TCRdb's copy has only in-frame clones and lacks some. Of 60,000 to 85,000 clones listed, 74% are singletons. Trimming removed 1 base from V and 1 base from J; junction bases left unmatched: 5. Germline CDR1 and CDR2: SGHDT and YYEEEE. The CDR3 spans 15 residues. Using viral peptide pools, the ViraFEST assay grew out antigen-specific CD4+ T cells prior to sequencing. The authors isolated CD4+ T cells after around nine days of culture. Either the mRNA-1273 or the BNT162b2 vaccine was given to participants as two doses. This clone came up a few times. The antigen remains unidentified.

The sequence came from a human donor who received a COVID-19 vaccine. The specimen was CD4+ T cells from PBMCs cultured with HCoV-229E spike peptides, collected after COVID-19 vaccination. The chain employs TRBV5-6 and TRBJ2-7, with TRBD2 matching 7 bases. DNA of the CDR3: TGTGCCAGCAGCTTGATCCGGGGGGAGTCCTACGAGCAGTACGTC. It codes for CASSLIRGESYEQYV.